This TCR beta chain was observed in a study of T cell clonotyping in hematopoietic cell transplantation. Turning to the study itself: Pretransplant recipient samples were taken after cytoreduction.

Regarding time point: recipient sample about 28 days before transplant, after cytoreduction. Recipient blood drawn about 28 days pretransplant and days 30, 100, 180 after. Clones were read by immunoSEQ multiplex PCR, and TCRdb kept only the in-frame ones, dropping some. The sample has about 29,000 clones, about 83% seen once; the top ten hold 6% to 7.5%. As concerns this clone: Its antigen is undetermined.

V lost 0 bases to trimming and J lost 7 bases; unmatched junction nucleotides: 8. Germline V lookup: CDR1 GTSNPN, CDR2 SVGIG (reference sequence). CDR3 length: 14 amino acids. Study-wide points: After transplant, recipient diversity fell while pathologically expanded clonotypes grew through day 180. Graft donor and pretransplant recipient Inverse Simpson Index values predicted broader posttransplant TCR diversity.

The rearrangement uses TRBV30 and TRBJ1-2, with 7 bases lining up with TRBD1. This material consisted of peripheral blood mononuclear cells, taken before stem cell transplant. This TCR was recovered from a woman between 25 and 40 years old with chronic myeloid leukemia. Some clones in this sample may be carry-over from other donors' samples. CDR3: CAWSVRRGVPGYTF. In DNA form, the CDR3 reads TGTGCCTGGAGTGTCCGCAGGGGGGTTCCTGGCTACACCTTC.